A single sample gave rise to the 7 T cell receptor beta chains below, sequenced in a study of cytomegalovirus exposure and HLA in healthy donors. The PCR had 60 Vbeta and 13 Jbeta primers. The method was immunoSEQ multiplex PCR; TCRdb's version includes in-frame clones alone and lacks a portion of them. The profile covers around 210,000 clones, with 75% to 85% appearing a single time and nearly 0.4% taken by the ten largest. Material for sequencing was PBMCs. These receptors came from a male donor in good health and CMV-seropositive.

The rearrangement links TRBV18 to TRBJ2-7; tentatively, D is TRBD2 (6 bases). CDR1 is KGHSH, CDR2 LQKENI, per germline. V was shortened by 3 bases and J by 6 bases, with 12 bases between the two germline ends. This CDR3 contains 13 residues. CDR3 DNA: TGTGCCAGCTCACCCACGTCGGGGGTCGAGCAGTACTTC. It codes for CASSPTSGVEQYF. The complete variable domain, with remaining parts taken from reference TRBV18 and TRBJ2-7, reads NAGVMQNPRHLVRRRGQEARLRCSPMKGHSHVYWYRQLPEEGLKFMVYLQKENIIDESGMPKERFSAEFPKEGPSILRIQQVVRGDSAAYFCASSPTSGVEQYFGPGTRLTVT.

V and J are TRBV11-2 and TRBJ2-7; 7 bases fit TRBD1. After removal of 5 bases from V and 7 bases from J, the junction contained 11 bases not matched to a gene. This CDR3 is 14 amino acids long. Germline V lookup: CDR1 SGHAT, CDR2 FQNNGV. The CDR3: CASSLGTEPWEQYF. The CDR3 region has the DNA TGTGCCAGCAGCCTGGGGACAGAACCCTGGGAGCAGTACTTC.

The chain has TRBV4-2 and TRBJ2-7, with D possibly matching TRBD2 (5 bases). This CDR3 has 14 amino acids. Trimming left V 0 bases short and J 3 bases short, with 9 bases between. Germline V gene sequence: CDR1 LGHNA, CDR2 YNFKEQ. CDR3: CASSQEQEDYEQYF. CDR3 DNA: TGTGCCAGCAGCCAAGAGCAGGAGGACTACGAGCAGTACTTC.

The rearrangement links TRBV19 to TRBJ2-3, with D tentatively TRBD2 (5 bases). The ends were cut back, 3 bases at V and 5 bases at J, with 9 bases in the middle. The CDR3 spans 13 residues. Germline lookup yields CDR1 LNHDA and CDR2 SQIVND (reference sequence). For the CDR3, the DNA is TGTGCCAGTAGTATCGCCCGGGGAGATACGCAGTATTTT. Translated, it gives CASSIARGDTQYF.

This chain uses TRBV6-1 with TRBJ1-2, with D uncertain. Trimming removed 1 base at V and 8 bases at J, with 8 bases between. The CDR3 extends over 12 amino acids. Germline V gene lookup returns CDR1 MNHNS and CDR2 SASEGT. The CDR3 spells CASSEGAGGYTF. The CDR3 coding sequence is TGTGCCAGCAGTGAAGGGGCGGGAGGCTACACCTTC.

The rearrangement joins TRBV27 to TRBJ2-2; possibly TRBD2 for D (6 bases). Trimming took off 5 bases at V and 1 base at J, with 8 bases between the two ends. CDR1 and CDR2 (germline): MNHEY, SMNVEV (reference sequence). This CDR3 spans 14 amino acids. The CDR3 bases are TGTGCCAGCAGTCCGGGACTGAACACCGGGGAGCTGTTTTTT. It encodes CASSPGLNTGELFF.

V and J are TRBV6-5 and TRBJ2-3; tentatively, D is TRBD2 (6 bases). This CDR3 is built from 14 residues. CDR1 is MNHEY, CDR2 SVGAGI, per germline. V was trimmed by 4 bases and J by 1 base, leaving 9 bases between them. The CDR3 DNA reads TGTGCCAGCAGTTCCCCGGGGGGCACAGATACGCAGTATTTT. This codes for CASSSPGGTDTQYF.